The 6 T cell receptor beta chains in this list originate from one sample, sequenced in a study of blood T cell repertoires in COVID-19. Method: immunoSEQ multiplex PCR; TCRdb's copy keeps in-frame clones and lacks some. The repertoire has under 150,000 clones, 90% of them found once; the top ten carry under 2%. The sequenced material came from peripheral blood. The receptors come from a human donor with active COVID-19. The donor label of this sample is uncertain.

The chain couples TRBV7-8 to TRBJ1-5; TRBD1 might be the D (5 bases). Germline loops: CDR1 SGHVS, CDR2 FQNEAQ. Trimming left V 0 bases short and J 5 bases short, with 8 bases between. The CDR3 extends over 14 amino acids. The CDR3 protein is CASSLAQADQPQHF. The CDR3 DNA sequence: TGTGCCAGCAGCTTAGCACAGGCAGATCAGCCCCAGCATTTT.

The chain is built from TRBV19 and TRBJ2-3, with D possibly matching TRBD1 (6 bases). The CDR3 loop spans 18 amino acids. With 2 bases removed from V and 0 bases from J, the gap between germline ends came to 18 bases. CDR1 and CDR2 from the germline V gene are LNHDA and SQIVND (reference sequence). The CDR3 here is CASSILHRDGASTDTQYF. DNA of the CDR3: TGTGCCAGTAGTATACTCCACAGGGATGGGGCTAGCACAGATACGCAGTATTTT.

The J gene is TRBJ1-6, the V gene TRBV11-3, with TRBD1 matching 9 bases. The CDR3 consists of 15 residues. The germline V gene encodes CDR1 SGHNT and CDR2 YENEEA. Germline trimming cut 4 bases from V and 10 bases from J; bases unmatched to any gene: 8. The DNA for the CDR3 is TGTGCCAGCAGCTACACGGGACAGGGAACCTCACCCCTCCACTTT. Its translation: CASSYTGQGTSPLHF.

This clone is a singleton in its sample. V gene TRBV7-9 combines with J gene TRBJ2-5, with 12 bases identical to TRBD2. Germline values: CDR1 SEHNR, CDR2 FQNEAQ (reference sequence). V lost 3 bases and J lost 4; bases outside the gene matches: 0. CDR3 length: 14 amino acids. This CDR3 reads CASSLTSGRETQYF. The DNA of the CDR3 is TGTGCCAGCAGCTTGACTAGCGGGAGAGAGACCCAGTACTTC.

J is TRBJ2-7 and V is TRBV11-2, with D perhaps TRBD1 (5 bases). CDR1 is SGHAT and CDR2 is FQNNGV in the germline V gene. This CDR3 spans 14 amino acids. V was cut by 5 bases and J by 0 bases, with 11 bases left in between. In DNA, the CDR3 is TGTGCCAGCAGCCAAAGACAGAGCTCCTACGAGCAGTACTTC. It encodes CASSQRQSSYEQYF.

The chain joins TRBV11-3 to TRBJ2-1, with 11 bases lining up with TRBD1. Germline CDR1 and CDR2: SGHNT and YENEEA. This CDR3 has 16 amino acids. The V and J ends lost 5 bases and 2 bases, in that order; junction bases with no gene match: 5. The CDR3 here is CASSGGGQGAYNEQFF. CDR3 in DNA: TGTGCCAGCAGCGGAGGGGGACAGGGGGCCTACAATGAGCAGTTCTTC.